The 26 T cell receptor beta chains in this list originate from one sample, sequenced in a study of regulatory T cells in long-lasting Graves disease. Stated time point: persistent/refractory GD, antithyroid drugs over 5 years with positive TRAb. PBMC RNA was the source of the TCR library. CDR3-region Arm-PCR and iRepertoire HTBI primers produced the TCR beta libraries. Each CDR3 protein gets one entry after TCRdb re-called the multiplex PCR reads with MiXCR. The table has more than 650,000 distinct CDR3 sequences, 25% to 35% seen once. This material consisted of peripheral blood mononuclear cells (PBMCs), taken when the disease was refractory, from a patient treated with antithyroid drugs. The source is a female donor with Graves disease.

CDR3 in DNA: TGTGCCAGTAGTATTTCAGGGATCGAGCAGTACTTC. Amino acid sequence: CASSISGIEQYF. The rearrangement links TRBV19 to TRBJ2-7, with D perhaps matching TRBD1 (5 bases). The CDR3 length is 12 residues. Between the trimmed V and J ends, which lost 3 bases and 6 bases, there was a span of 9 bases. Germline V gene sequence: CDR1 LNHDA, CDR2 SQIVND (reference sequence).

This clonotype came up many times. The rearrangement joins TRBV7-2 to TRBJ1-2, with a tentative D call TRBD1 (5 bases). Germline-derived CDR1 and CDR2 are SGHTA and FQGNSA. The CDR3 totals 14 residues. Trimming shortened V by 5 bases and J by 8 bases, and 18 bases separated the two germline ends. CDR3 protein: CASSPRGRVHGYTF. CDR3 nucleotide sequence: TGTGCCAGCAGCCCCCGCGGCAGGGTGCACGGCTACACCTTC.

The genes are TRBV20-1 and TRBJ2-7; no definite D call. V was clipped by 0 bases and J by 0 bases, with 12 bases between them. This CDR3 spans 15 amino acids. Germline CDR1 and CDR2: DFQATT and SNEGSKA (reference sequence). This CDR3 reads CSARDRAASSYEQYF. CDR3 DNA: TGCAGTGCTAGAGATCGGGCCGCCAGCTCCTACGAGCAGTACTTC.

V gene TRBV15 combines with J gene TRBJ2-7; 8 bases line up with TRBD2. V was pared by 3 bases and J by 6 bases, with 10 bases of the junction left unmatched. Germline V gene data show CDR1 as LNHNV and CDR2 as YYDKDF (reference sequence). The CDR3 is 15 amino acids. The CDR3 DNA is TGTGCCACCAGCAGGGCGGGAGGAGGTTTGAGCGAGCAGTACTTC. Protein product: CATSRAGGGLSEQYF.

This clonotype was observed a handful of times. The chain employs TRBV27 and TRBJ1-6, with D maybe TRBD1 (5 bases). Germline-derived CDR1 and CDR2 are MNHEY and SMNVEV (reference sequence). CDR3 size: 16 residues. With 4 bases removed from V and 5 bases from J, the gap between germline ends came to 15 bases. DNA of the CDR3: TGTGCCAGCAGTTCCTACGACAGCCCCGATAATTCACCCCTCCACTTT. Protein product: CASSSYDSPDNSPLHF.

This chain joins TRBV6-1 and TRBJ2-5; 8 nucleotides align to TRBD2. The CDR3 extends over 19 amino acids. The V gene's germline CDR1 is MNHNS and CDR2 SASEGT. V lost 7 bases, J lost 3 bases, and 22 bases stayed unmatched. The CDR3 DNA sequence: TGTGCCAGCACCCACCTTAGGGGGAGCGGGAGTGGCTGGGAAGAGACCCAGTACTTC. Amino acids: CASTHLRGSGSGWEETQYF.

In its sample, this clonotype was seen many times. The CDR3 bases are TGTGCCAGCAGTTATATCATGGAGACCCAGTACTTC. As protein: CASSYIMETQYF. The rearrangement uses TRBV11-2 and TRBJ2-5; D remains ambiguous. CDR3 size: 12 residues. Germline-derived CDR1 and CDR2 are SGHAT and FQNNGV. Trimming took off 6 bases at V and 5 bases at J, with 10 bases between the two ends.

Only a few counts were recorded for this clonotype. The chain combines TRBV20-1 with TRBJ2-7; no definite D call. CDR1 is DFQATT and CDR2 is SNEGSKA in the germline V gene (reference sequence). V lost 2 bases to trimming and J lost 4 bases, with 9 bases between them. This CDR3 has 12 residues. The CDR3 sequence: CSARPRQYEQYF. The CDR3 DNA follows: TGCAGTGCTAGACCCAGGCAGTACGAGCAGTACTTC.

V is TRBV6-2 or TRBV6-3 and J is TRBJ2-7; 8 bases align to TRBD1. The CDR3 totals 14 residues. Per germline, CDR1 MNHEY and CDR2 SVGEGT. The V segment lost 2 bases and the J segment 3 bases; nucleotides outside the gene matches: 3. DNA of the CDR3: TGTGCCAGCAGTTACCGGGACAGGAACTACGAGCAGTACTTC. Its protein is CASSYRDRNYEQYF.

This clonotype has a handful of counts. The chain recombines TRBV29-1 with TRBJ2-7; D is unresolved. Trimming left V 7 bases short and J 1 base short, with 14 bases between. Germline assignment: CDR1 SQVTM and CDR2 ANQGSEA. This CDR3 is 13 amino acids long. This CDR3 is CSADDGSSYEQYF. The CDR3 DNA reads TGCAGCGCCGACGACGGATCGTCCTACGAGCAGTACTTC.

This clonotype has at least ten counts. The genes are TRBV12-3 or TRBV12-4 and TRBJ1-2; unclear D gene. This CDR3 has 13 residues. Between the trimmed V and J ends, which lost 1 base and 11 bases, there was a span of 14 bases. The CDR3 spells CASSLEASMWYTF. The CDR3, as DNA: TGTGCCAGCAGTTTAGAGGCTTCTATGTGGTACACCTTC.

There are a few counts of this clonotype. The rearrangement links TRBV20-1 to TRBJ1-1; possible D gene TRBD1, 5 bases. This CDR3 has 11 residues. In germline, CDR1 is DFQATT, CDR2 SNEGSKA (reference sequence). Trimming stripped 4 bases from V and 11 bases from J, with 14 bases between. The CDR3 DNA reads TGCAGTGCTAAAGAAAGGGGAGGCGCTTTCTTT. It is translated as CSAKERGGAFF.

This clonotype occurred a few times. The chain employs TRBV25-1 and TRBJ2-5, with TRBD2 matching 10 bases. This CDR3 has 17 residues. J lost 5 bases, V lost 1 base, and 10 bases had no gene match. Germline V lookup: CDR1 MGHDK, CDR2 SYGVNS. Written as DNA, the CDR3 is TGTGCCAGCAGTGAATTTGGTGCTAGCGGGAGCAGGGAGACCCAGTACTTC. Its protein product is CASSEFGASGSRETQYF.

This clonotype was counted at least ten times. The chain employs TRBV28 and TRBJ1-6, with unresolved D. V shed 5 bases and J shed 4 bases, with 9 bases lying between them. CDR3 length: 14 amino acids. Germline lookup yields CDR1 MDHEN and CDR2 SYDVKM. Here the CDR3 DNA reads TGTGCCAGCAGTCAAGGAGGATATAATTCACCCCTCCACTTT. Its protein is CASSQGGYNSPLHF.

The chain joins TRBV5-1 to TRBJ1-1; TRBD1 matches at 7 bases. This CDR3 is 14 amino acids long. CDR1 and CDR2 from the germline V gene are SGHRS and YFSETQ. V dropped 4 bases and J dropped 4; count of bases not matched to a gene: 7. Written as DNA, the CDR3 is TGCGCCAGCAGCATGCAGGGGGGTGGCACTGAAGCTTTCTTT. Protein product: CASSMQGGGTEAFF.

The V call is TRBV5-1, the J call TRBJ1-1; 7 positions agree with TRBD1. CDR1 SGHRS and CDR2 YFSETQ come from the germline V gene. The trim removed 0 bases at V and 0 bases at J, leaving 2 bases unmatched. The CDR3 spans 15 residues. The CDR3 reads CASSLDTGVNTEAFF. The CDR3, as DNA: TGCGCCAGCAGCTTGGACACAGGGGTGAACACTGAAGCTTTCTTT.

V usage is TRBV5-8 and J usage is TRBJ1-2; weak D call: TRBD1 (6 bases). This CDR3 contains 13 residues. Trimming removed 0 bases from V and 5 bases from J, with 8 bases in between. Germline V lookup: CDR1 SGHTS, CDR2 YDEGEE. The CDR3 coding sequence is TGTGCCAGCAGCTTGGACAGGGAATATGGCTACACCTTC. Amino acids: CASSLDREYGYTF.

This clonotype was found a few times. The chain links TRBV30 to TRBJ2-7; D may be TRBD2 (6 bases). The germline V and J ends were trimmed by 4 bases and 0 bases, with 10 bases remaining between them. Germline lookup yields CDR1 GTSNPN and CDR2 SVGIG (reference sequence). This CDR3 has 13 residues. CDR3 DNA sequence: TGTGCCTGGAACGGGGGAAGCTCCTACGAGCAGTACTTC. As protein: CAWNGGSSYEQYF.

This rearrangement joins TRBV30 to TRBJ1-1; 9 bases align to TRBD1. CDR3 length equals 15 residues. Per germline, CDR1 GTSNPN and CDR2 SVGIG (reference sequence). The V segment lost 4 bases and the J segment 2 bases; nucleotides outside the gene matches: 8. CDR3 DNA sequence: TGTGCCTGGAAGTATCCGGGACAGGGCAACACTGAAGCTTTCTTT. Its protein product is CAWKYPGQGNTEAFF.

This clonotype has only a few counts. The chain joins TRBV28 to TRBJ1-2; D call uncertain. Germline V gives CDR1 MDHEN, CDR2 SYDVKM. Trimming shortened V by 4 bases and J by 7 bases, and 16 bases separated the two germline ends. This CDR3 comprises 14 residues. DNA of the CDR3: TGTGCCAGCAGTTCCCCAGGATCCTGGACTGGCTACACCTTC. Translated, it gives CASSSPGSWTGYTF.

V usage is TRBV27 and J usage is TRBJ2-3, with a weak D call TRBD2 (5 bases). The ends were cut back, 3 bases at V and 0 bases at J, with 10 bases in the middle. Germline V lookup: CDR1 MNHEY, CDR2 SMNVEV (reference sequence). The CDR3 spans 15 residues. In DNA form, the CDR3 reads TGTGCCAGCAGTTTCGAACGGGAAAGCACAGATACGCAGTATTTT. This sequence encodes CASSFERESTDTQYF.

The rearrangement links TRBV7-2 to TRBJ2-5, with D perhaps TRBD2 (5 bases). V lost 1 base to trimming and J lost 5 bases, with 20 bases between them. Germline V lookup: CDR1 SGHTA, CDR2 FQGNSA. This CDR3 region has 17 residues. CDR3 bases: TGTGCCAGCAGCTTAGTGGCCGGGATCTCCTGGAGGGAGACCCAGTACTTC. This encodes CASSLVAGISWRETQYF. The full variable domain, with the rest looked up from reference TRBV7-2 and TRBJ2-5, is GAGVSQSPSNKVTEKGKDVELRCDPISGHTALYWYRQSLGQGLEFLIYFQGNSAPDKSGLPSDRFSAERTGGSVSTLTIQRTQQEDSAVYLCASSLVAGISWRETQYFGPGTRLLVL.

This clonotype has a handful of counts. The J gene is TRBJ2-7, the V gene TRBV6-1, with D perhaps being TRBD1 or TRBD2 (5 bases each). CDR3 size: 15 residues. Germline CDR1 MNHNS, CDR2 SASEGT. The V gene lost 2 bases and the J gene lost 3 bases, with 14 bases spanning the gap. The CDR3 sequence is CASSERDGLGYEQYF. The CDR3 DNA reads TGTGCCAGCAGTGAACGGGACGGCCTCGGCTACGAGCAGTACTTC.

This rearrangement joins TRBV29-1 to TRBJ2-7, with TRBD1 matching over 10 bases. CDR1 and CDR2 from the germline V gene are SQVTM and ANQGSEA. This CDR3 contains 14 residues. V shed 5 bases and J 3 bases; nucleotides not matched to a gene: 7. The CDR3 here is CSVRNRDRGYEQYF. The CDR3 nucleotides are TGCAGCGTTCGCAACCGGGACAGGGGCTACGAGCAGTACTTC.

The chain recombines TRBV18 with TRBJ2-2; 10 bases fit TRBD2. The CDR3 runs to 20 residues. Trimming at V came to 3 bases and at J to 2 bases, leaving 15 bases not matched to a gene. In germline, CDR1 is KGHSH, CDR2 LQKENI. The chain's CDR3 is CASSPPRTSSGRRNTGELFF. CDR3 nucleotides: TGTGCCAGCTCACCGCCCAGGACATCTAGCGGGAGACGTAACACCGGGGAGCTGTTTTTT. The whole variable domain, filled in from reference TRBV18 and TRBJ2-2, reads NAGVMQNPRHLVRRRGQEARLRCSPMKGHSHVYWYRQLPEEGLKFMVYLQKENIIDESGMPKERFSAEFPKEGPSILRIQQVVRGDSAAYFCASSPPRTSSGRRNTGELFFGEGSRLTVL.

The chain recombines TRBV11-2 with TRBJ2-5, with D unclear. Trimming left V 3 bases short and J 5 bases short, with 10 bases between. The CDR3 runs 13 residues. In germline, CDR1 is SGHAT, CDR2 FQNNGV. CDR3 sequence (DNA): TGTGCCAGCAGCTTCGGCCAGGCGGAGACCCAGTACTTC. It encodes CASSFGQAETQYF.